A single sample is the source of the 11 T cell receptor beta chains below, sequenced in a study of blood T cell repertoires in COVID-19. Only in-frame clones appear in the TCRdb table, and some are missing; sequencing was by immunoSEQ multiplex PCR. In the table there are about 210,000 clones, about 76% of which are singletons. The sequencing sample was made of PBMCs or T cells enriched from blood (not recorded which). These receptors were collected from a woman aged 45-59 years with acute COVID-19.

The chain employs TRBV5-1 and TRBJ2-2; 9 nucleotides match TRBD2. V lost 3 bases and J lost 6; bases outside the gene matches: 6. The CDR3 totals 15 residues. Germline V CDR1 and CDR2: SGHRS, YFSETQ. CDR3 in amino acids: CASSSVAGAPGELFF. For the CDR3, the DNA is TGCGCCAGCAGCTCCGTAGCGGGAGCCCCCGGGGAGCTGTTTTTT.

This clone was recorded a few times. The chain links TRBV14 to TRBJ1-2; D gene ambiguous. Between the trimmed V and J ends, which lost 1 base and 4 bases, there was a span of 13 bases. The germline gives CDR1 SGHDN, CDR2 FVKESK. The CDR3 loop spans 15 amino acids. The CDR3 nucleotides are TGTGCCAGCAGCCAAGGGTATTCGGGTACCTATGGCTACACCTTC. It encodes CASSQGYSGTYGYTF.

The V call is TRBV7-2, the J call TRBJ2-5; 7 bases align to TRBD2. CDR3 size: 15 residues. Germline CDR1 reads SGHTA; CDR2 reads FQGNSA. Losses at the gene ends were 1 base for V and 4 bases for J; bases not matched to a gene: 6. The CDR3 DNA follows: TGTGCCAGCAGCTTAGGCAGCGGGATGCGAGAGACCCAGTACTTC. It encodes CASSLGSGMRETQYF.

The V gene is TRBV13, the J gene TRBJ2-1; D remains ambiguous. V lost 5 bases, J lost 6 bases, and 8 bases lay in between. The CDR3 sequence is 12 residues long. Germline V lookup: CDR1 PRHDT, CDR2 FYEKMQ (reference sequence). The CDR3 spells CASSPESNEQFF. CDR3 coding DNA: TGTGCCAGCAGCCCTGAGAGCAATGAGCAGTTCTTC.

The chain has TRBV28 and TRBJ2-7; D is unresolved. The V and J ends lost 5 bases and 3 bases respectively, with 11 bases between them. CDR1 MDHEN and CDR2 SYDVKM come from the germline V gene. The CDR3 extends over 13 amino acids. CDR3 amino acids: CASSPGGIYEQYF. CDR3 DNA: TGTGCCAGCAGTCCAGGTGGTATCTACGAGCAGTACTTC.

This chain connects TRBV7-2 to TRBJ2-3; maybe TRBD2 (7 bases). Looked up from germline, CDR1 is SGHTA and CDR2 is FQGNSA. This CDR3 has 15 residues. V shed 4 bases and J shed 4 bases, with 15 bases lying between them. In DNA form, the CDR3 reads TGTGCCAGCAGCTCTGGGGGGGGCGGCGCAGATACGCAGTATTTT. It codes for CASSSGGGGADTQYF.

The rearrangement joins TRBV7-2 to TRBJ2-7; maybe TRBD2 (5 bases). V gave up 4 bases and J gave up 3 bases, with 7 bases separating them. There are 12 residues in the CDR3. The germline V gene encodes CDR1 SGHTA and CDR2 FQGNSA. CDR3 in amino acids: CASSSGLYEQYF. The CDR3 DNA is TGTGCCAGCAGCTCCGGACTCTACGAGCAGTACTTC.

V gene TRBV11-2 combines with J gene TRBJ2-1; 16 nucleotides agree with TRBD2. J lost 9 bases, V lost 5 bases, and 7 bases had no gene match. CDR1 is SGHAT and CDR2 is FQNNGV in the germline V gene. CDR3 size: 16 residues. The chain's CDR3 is CASSAGLAGGLSEQFF. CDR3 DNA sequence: TGTGCCAGCAGCGCGGGACTAGCGGGGGGGCTTAGTGAGCAGTTCTTC.

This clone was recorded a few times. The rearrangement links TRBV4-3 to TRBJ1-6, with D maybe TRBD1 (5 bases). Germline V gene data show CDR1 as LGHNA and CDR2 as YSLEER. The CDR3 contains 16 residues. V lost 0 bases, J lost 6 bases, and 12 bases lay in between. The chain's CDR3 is CASSQEIVTANSPLHF. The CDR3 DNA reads TGCGCCAGCAGCCAAGAGATCGTGACAGCTAATTCACCCCTCCACTTT.

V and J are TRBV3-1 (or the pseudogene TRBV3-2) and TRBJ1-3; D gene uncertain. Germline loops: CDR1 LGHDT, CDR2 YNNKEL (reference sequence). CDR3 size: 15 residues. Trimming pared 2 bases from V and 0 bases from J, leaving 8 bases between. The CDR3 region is CASSQLSRSGNTIYF. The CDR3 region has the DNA TGTGCCAGCAGCCAACTTAGCCGCTCTGGAAACACCATATATTTT.

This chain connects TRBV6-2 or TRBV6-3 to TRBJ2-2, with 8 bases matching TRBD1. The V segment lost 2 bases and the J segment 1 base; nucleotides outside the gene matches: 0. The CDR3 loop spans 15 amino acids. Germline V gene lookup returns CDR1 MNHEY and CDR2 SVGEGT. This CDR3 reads CASSYGTGNTGELFF. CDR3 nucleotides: TGTGCCAGCAGTTACGGGACAGGGAACACCGGGGAGCTGTTTTTT.